These 23 T cell receptor beta chains came from one sample sequenced in a study of T cell responses to AZD1222 COVID-19 vaccine. Assay used: immunoSEQ multiplex PCR; TCRdb lists only in-frame clones, some missing. The repertoire holds about 130,000 clones, with 90% to 95% as singletons. The sample was peripheral blood, taken on day 0 of AZD1222 vaccination. The receptors here all came from an adult in good health.

This clone showed up just once. The genes are TRBV3-1 (or the pseudogene TRBV3-2) and TRBJ1-1; no reliable D call. V lost 5 bases, J lost 8 bases, and 15 bases lay in between. Germline CDR1 LGHDT, CDR2 YNNKEL (reference sequence). CDR3 length equals 13 residues. CDR3 sequence: CASSFGQVLEAFF. The CDR3 DNA reads TGTGCCAGCAGCTTCGGGCAGGTACTAGAAGCTTTCTTT.

The chain joins TRBV5-1 to TRBJ1-1; TRBD1 might be the D (6 bases). From germline, CDR1 is SGHRS and CDR2 YFSETQ. The V and J ends lost 4 bases and 0 bases respectively, with 13 bases between them. The CDR3 spans 15 residues. CDR3 in amino acids: CASSRQDSMNTEAFF. The CDR3, as DNA: TGCGCCAGCAGCAGACAGGATTCCATGAACACTGAAGCTTTCTTT.

The genes are TRBV27 and TRBJ1-2; 8 nucleotides line up with TRBD1. CDR3 length equals 12 residues. With V trimmed by 7 bases and J by 7 bases, 5 bases remained unmatched. Germline V gene sequence: CDR1 MNHEY, CDR2 SMNVEV (reference sequence). The CDR3 is CASKSGGGGYTF. In nucleotides, the CDR3 is TGTGCCAGCAAGTCAGGGGGCGGTGGCTACACCTTC.

V is TRBV11-2 and J is TRBJ1-3, with no clear D. The CDR3 is 17 amino acids. V gave up 1 base and J gave up 0 bases, with 13 bases separating them. Germline V CDR1 and CDR2: SGHAT, FQNNGV. This CDR3 reads CASSLVPAGVSGNTIYF. CDR3 DNA sequence: TGTGCCAGCAGCTTAGTCCCGGCCGGAGTCTCTGGAAACACCATATATTTT. The whole variable domain, filled in from reference TRBV11-2 and TRBJ1-3, reads EAGVAQSPRYKIIEKRQSVAFWCNPISGHATLYWYQQILGQGPKLLIQFQNNGVVDDSQLPKDRFSAERLKGVDSTLKIQPAKLEDSAVYLCASSLVPAGVSGNTIYFGEGSWLTVV.

This clone was observed a handful of times. This chain links TRBV5-1 with TRBJ1-1; possible D gene TRBD1, 5 bases. CDR3 size: 13 residues. V was cut by 0 bases and J by 4 bases, with 7 bases left in between. The germline V gene encodes CDR1 SGHRS and CDR2 YFSETQ. The CDR3 here is CASSLGGPTEAFF. The DNA for the CDR3 is TGCGCCAGCAGCTTGGGGGGACCCACTGAAGCTTTCTTT.

The chain employs TRBV5-8 and TRBJ1-5; 8 positions agree with TRBD1. The V and J ends lost 4 bases and 1 base, in that order; junction bases with no gene match: 4. Germline V gene sequence: CDR1 SGHTS, CDR2 YDEGEE. The CDR3 is made up of 15 amino acids. The CDR3 loop is CASSHRGLSNQPQHF. The CDR3 DNA reads TGTGCCAGCAGCCACAGGGGGTTAAGCAATCAGCCCCAGCATTTT.

This clone came up once. The chain uses TRBV29-1 and TRBJ1-2, with D uncertain. CDR1 is SQVTM and CDR2 is ANQGSEA in the germline V gene. CDR3 length: 13 residues. The V and J ends lost 3 bases and 0 bases respectively, with 8 bases between them. The CDR3 region is CSVEAGANYGYTF. CDR3 bases: TGCAGCGTTGAGGCAGGCGCTAACTATGGCTACACCTTC. Full variable domain (outside the CDR3, taken from reference TRBV29-1 and TRBJ1-2): SAVISQKPSRDICQRGTSLTIQCQVDSQVTMMFWYRQQPGQSLTLIATANQGSEATYESGFVIDKFPISRPNLTFSTLTVSNMSPEDSSIYLCSVEAGANYGYTFGSGTRLTVV.

The chain employs TRBV28 and TRBJ2-7; 9 bases map to TRBD2. The CDR3 extends over 13 amino acids. V lost 7 bases to trimming and J lost 6 bases; unmatched junction nucleotides: 7. The germline gives CDR1 MDHEN, CDR2 SYDVKM. The CDR3 region is CASTGGGAFEQYF. The CDR3, as DNA: TGTGCCAGCACCGGCGGGGGGGCCTTCGAGCAGTACTTC.

This clone was observed once. The chain has TRBV10-1 and TRBJ2-2; possibly TRBD1 or TRBD2 for D (6 bases each). Germline V CDR1 and CDR2: WNHNN, SYGVQD (reference sequence). Trimming left V 7 bases short and J 3 bases short, with 12 bases between. The CDR3 extends over 14 amino acids. CDR3 sequence reads: CASTRGTHTGELFF. For the CDR3, the DNA is TGCGCCAGCACTCGGGGGACACACACCGGGGAGCTGTTTTTT.

This rearrangement joins TRBV5-1 to TRBJ2-1; D possibly corresponds to TRBD2 (6 bases). The V gene lost 0 bases and the J gene lost 6 bases, with 13 bases spanning the gap. The CDR3 consists of 15 residues. Germline loops: CDR1 SGHRS, CDR2 YFSETQ. The CDR3 sequence is CASSLGSWEVNEQFF. The CDR3 nucleotides read TGCGCCAGCAGCTTGGGGTCGTGGGAGGTCAATGAGCAGTTCTTC.

This clone is a singleton in its sample. The chain links TRBV19 to TRBJ2-5, with TRBD1 as a possible D gene (5 bases). CDR3 length: 15 amino acids. Germline CDR1 LNHDA, CDR2 SQIVND (reference sequence). V was clipped by 5 bases and J by 1 base, with 14 bases between them. The CDR3 DNA reads as TGTGCCAGTAGTGCCCAACAGGCCCCCCAAGAGACCCAGTACTTC. Protein sequence: CASSAQQAPQETQYF.

V usage is TRBV28 and J usage is TRBJ2-7; TRBD1 aligns across 8 bases. The germline V gene has CDR1 MDHEN and CDR2 SYDVKM. V lost 0 bases to trimming and J lost 0 bases; unmatched junction nucleotides: 4. This CDR3 spans 16 amino acids. DNA for the CDR3: TGTGCCAGCAGTTTATGGGAGGGACAGGACTCCTACGAGCAGTACTTC. Its translation is CASSLWEGQDSYEQYF.

This chain connects TRBV7-2 to TRBJ1-6; 9 nucleotides line up with TRBD1. Germline V lookup: CDR1 SGHTA, CDR2 FQGNSA. The CDR3 totals 14 residues. V trimming: 5 bases; J trimming: 10 bases; junction bases outside the gene matches: 6. The CDR3 region is CASSPGQGYSPLHF. The CDR3 DNA sequence: TGTGCCAGCAGCCCGGGACAGGGTTACTCACCCCTCCACTTT.

This chain links TRBV9 with TRBJ2-3; no reliable D call. Germline CDR1 SGDLS, CDR2 YYNGEE. Trimming took 4 bases from V and 4 from J, leaving 10 bases between them. The CDR3 runs 13 residues. The CDR3 coding sequence is TGTGCCAGCAGCTCGCAAGCCTCAGATACGCAGTATTTT. It specifies CASSSQASDTQYF.

The chain links TRBV10-3 to TRBJ1-2; 7 bases fit TRBD1. CDR3 length: 17 amino acids. The trim removed 3 bases at V and 7 bases at J, leaving 17 bases unmatched. CDR1 is ENHRY and CDR2 is SYGVKD in the germline V gene. The CDR3 coding sequence is TGTGCCATCAGTGACAGACAGGGAGGTTTTAGTTCAGGTGGCTACACCTTC. Translated, it gives CAISDRQGGFSSGGYTF.

The rearrangement uses TRBV19 and TRBJ1-2; TRBD1 matches at 8 bases. Germline V lookup: CDR1 LNHDA, CDR2 SQIVND (reference sequence). The V segment lost 5 bases and the J segment 1 base; nucleotides outside the gene matches: 6. The CDR3 is 15 amino acids. CDR3 sequence reads: CASSHGTGFNYGYTF. CDR3 nucleotides: TGTGCCAGTAGTCACGGGACAGGTTTTAACTATGGCTACACCTTC.

The chain carries TRBV30 and TRBJ1-2; D remains ambiguous. The CDR3 runs 11 residues. Germline CDR1 and CDR2: GTSNPN and SVGIG (reference sequence). V shed 1 base and J shed 4 bases, with 4 bases lying between them. DNA of the CDR3: TGTGCCTGGAGTGCAGTCTATGGCTACACCTTC. Translating gives CAWSAVYGYTF.

This chain links TRBV29-1 with TRBJ1-2; TRBD1 might be the D (6 bases). CDR1 and CDR2 (germline): SQVTM, ANQGSEA. V was pared by 4 bases and J by 8 bases, with 14 bases between. The length of the CDR3 is 12 residues. The CDR3, as DNA: TGCAGCGTTGCGAGGGGGAGTGAGGGCTACACCTTC. Protein product: CSVARGSEGYTF.

J is TRBJ1-5 and V is TRBV2; 7 nucleotides agree with TRBD1. With 6 bases clipped from V and 2 bases from J, the junction kept 4 bases outside the gene matches. CDR3 length: 14 amino acids. CDR1 is SNHLY and CDR2 is FYNNEI in the germline V gene. The CDR3 nucleotides read TGTGCCAGCAGCAAAGGGGGCGGCAATCAGCCCCAGCATTTT. Its translation is CASSKGGGNQPQHF.

The chain employs TRBV6-2 or TRBV6-3 and TRBJ1-1; 7 nucleotides match TRBD1. V trimming: 6 bases; J trimming: 0 bases; junction bases outside the gene matches: 7. In germline, CDR1 is MNHEY, CDR2 SVGEGT. The CDR3 runs to 15 residues. For the CDR3, the DNA is TGTGCCAGCAGCCGAGGGGGCGAGGTGAACACTGAAGCTTTCTTT. This translates into CASSRGGEVNTEAFF.

V is TRBV6-1 and J is TRBJ2-7; tentatively, D is TRBD1 (6 bases). Trimming shortened V by 1 base and J by 1 base, and 14 bases separated the two germline ends. The CDR3 has 16 amino acids. Germline V CDR1 and CDR2: MNHNS, SASEGT. CDR3 protein: CASSEVIWGQSYEQYF. The CDR3 coding sequence is TGTGCCAGCAGTGAAGTTATCTGGGGGCAGTCCTACGAGCAGTACTTC.

The chain combines TRBV20-1 with TRBJ1-2; no clear D. Trimming shortened V by 3 bases and J by 4 bases, and 9 bases separated the two germline ends. Germline CDR1 and CDR2: DFQATT and SNEGSKA (reference sequence). The CDR3 consists of 12 residues. CDR3 sequence: CSASTDFYGYTF. CDR3 nucleotide sequence: TGCAGTGCTAGTACCGATTTCTATGGCTACACCTTC.

J is TRBJ2-1 and V is TRBV7-9, with TRBD2 matching over 7 bases. Per germline, CDR1 SEHNR and CDR2 FQNEAQ (reference sequence). This CDR3 is built from 15 residues. The V gene end was trimmed by 4 bases and the J gene end by 3 bases; junction bases not matched to a gene: 6. In DNA, the CDR3 is TGTGCCAGCAGCTCTCTAGGGGACTACTACAATGAGCAGTTCTTC. This translates into CASSSLGDYYNEQFF.